A single sample is the source of the 16 T cell receptor beta chains below, sequenced in a study of CD8 T cells in ankylosing spondylitis. Study conclusions and caveats: Apparently characteristic of ankylosing spondylitis blood was a TCR beta motif (fewer than ten highly homologous variants).

These receptors' antigens are unknown. Each CDR3 protein gets one entry after TCRdb re-called the 5' RACE reads with MiXCR. The sample has fewer than 550,000 distinct CDR3 sequences, roughly 5.3% seen once. The sample consisted of blood, either unsorted or a sorted T cell fraction (not recorded which). These receptors were collected from a male donor with ankylosing spondylitis.

This clonotype was seen repeatedly, ten times or more. This CDR3 reads CASGWVAGEENSPLHF. Written as DNA, the CDR3 is TGTGCCAGCGGATGGGTGGCAGGGGAAGAGAATTCACCCCTCCACTTT. The chain has TRBV2 and TRBJ1-6; tentative D call: TRBD1 (6 bases). CDR1 SNHLY and CDR2 FYNNEI come from the germline V gene. The CDR3 extends over 16 amino acids. Between the trimmed V and J ends, which lost 8 bases and 7 bases, there was a span of 21 bases.

This chain links TRBV5-4 with TRBJ1-4; TRBD1 might be the D (6 bases). Trimming removed 2 bases at V and 11 bases at J, with 16 bases between. Germline CDR1 and CDR2: SGHNT and YYREEE (reference sequence). The CDR3 contains 14 residues. The CDR3 nucleotides are TGTGCCAGCAGCTTTAATTCAGGGGTTGGGAAACTGTTTTTT. It codes for CASSFNSGVGKLFF.

V is TRBV5-1 and J is TRBJ2-5; weak D call: TRBD1 (5 bases). Germline CDR1 and CDR2: SGHRS and YFSETQ. This CDR3 has 11 residues. The germline V and J ends were trimmed by 2 bases and 12 bases, with 11 bases remaining between them. In DNA, the CDR3 is TGCGCCAGCAGCTTTAGGGGCAGGGAGTACTTC. This codes for CASSFRGREYF.

This clonotype came up many times. The V gene is TRBV7-9, the J gene TRBJ2-7, with no clear D. This CDR3 is 12 amino acids long. The V gene's germline CDR1 is SEHNR and CDR2 FQNEAQ (reference sequence). V was clipped by 4 bases and J by 2 bases, with 6 bases between them. The CDR3 region has the DNA TGTGCCAGCAGCTCCGACACCTACGAGCAGTACTTC. It is translated as CASSSDTYEQYF.

As for this clonotype: One end of the junction is discordant with germline, which a read error may explain. Here the CDR3 reads CAISLGTVYEQYF. The CDR3 DNA reads TGTGCCATCAGCCTTGGGACAGTCTACGAGCAGTACTTC. The chain links TRBV5-5 to TRBJ2-7; 7 nucleotides align to TRBD1. Per germline, CDR1 SGHKS and CDR2 YYEKEE (reference sequence). The CDR3 runs 13 residues.

This clonotype has at least ten counts. The V call is TRBV28, the J call TRBJ2-1; 7 bases map to TRBD1. With V trimmed by 3 bases and J by 13 bases, 3 bases remained unmatched. CDR1 and CDR2 from the germline V gene are MDHEN and SYDVKM. The CDR3 runs 11 residues. CDR3 coding DNA: TGTGCCAGCAGTTTCGGGACAGTCCAGTTCTTC. Translating it yields CASSFGTVQFF.

The sample holds a few counts of this clonotype. The V and J genes are TRBV28 and TRBJ1-4; the match to TRBD1 covers 10 bases. Germline CDR1 and CDR2: MDHEN and SYDVKM. With 3 bases clipped from V and 10 bases from J, the junction kept 11 bases outside the gene matches. CDR3 length: 16 amino acids. The CDR3 is CASSFQGQGDFGKLFF. CDR3 sequence (DNA): TGTGCCAGCAGTTTCCAAGGACAGGGGGACTTCGGAAAACTGTTTTTT. The whole variable domain, remainder taken from reference TRBV28 and TRBJ1-4, is DVKVTQSSRYLVKRTGEKVFLECVQDMDHENMFWYRQDPGLGLRLIYFSYDVKMKEKGDIPEGYSVSREKKERFSLILESASTNQTSMYLCASSFQGQGDFGKLFFGSGTQLSVL.

This chain connects TRBV6-6 to TRBJ2-3; D might be TRBD1 (6 bases). The CDR3 has 13 amino acids. Trimming took 6 bases from V and 3 from J, leaving 10 bases between them. From germline, CDR1 is MNHNY and CDR2 SVGAGI (reference sequence). Written as DNA, the CDR3 is TGTGCCAGCAGATTGGACAGTACAGATACGCAGTATTTT. Translating it yields CASRLDSTDTQYF.

This clonotype was observed many times. This chain links TRBV12-3 or TRBV12-4 with TRBJ2-7; 7 bases map to TRBD2. The CDR3 covers 18 residues. Germline trimming cut 1 base from V and 2 bases from J; bases unmatched to any gene: 14. In DNA form, the CDR3 reads TGTGCCAGCAGTTTAGGGGGCCTCGGCGGGAGACCCACCTACGAGCAGTACTTC. Translation gives CASSLGGLGGRPTYEQYF.

This clonotype was observed a few times. V gene TRBV18 combines with J gene TRBJ1-6; D is possibly TRBD1 (6 bases). This CDR3 contains 19 residues. V was clipped by 3 bases and J by 0 bases, with 18 bases between them. Germline V gives CDR1 KGHSH, CDR2 LQKENI. CDR3 sequence (DNA): TGTGCCAGCTCACCGCGGCGGCCGGGGGCGAGCTCCTATAATTCACCCCTCCACTTT. This translates into CASSPRRPGASSYNSPLHF.

This clonotype was observed many times. The J gene is TRBJ1-1, the V gene TRBV4-2; perhaps TRBD1 as D (5 bases). V was trimmed by 1 base and J by 3 bases, leaving 12 bases between them. This CDR3 region has 15 residues. Germline lookup yields CDR1 LGHNA and CDR2 YNFKEQ. CDR3 nucleotide sequence: TGTGCCAGCAGCCAAGCAGGGTTACTGGACACTGAAGCTTTCTTT. This sequence encodes CASSQAGLLDTEAFF.

In this sample, this clonotype turned up many times. The chain carries TRBV6-2 or TRBV6-3 and TRBJ2-1; D is undetermined. V lost 0 bases, J lost 0 bases, and 6 bases lay in between. Germline V gene lookup returns CDR1 MNHEY and CDR2 SVGEGT. The CDR3 runs 15 residues. The CDR3 reads CASSYSSSSYNEQFF. In nucleotides, the CDR3 is TGTGCCAGCAGTTACTCGAGTAGCTCCTACAATGAGCAGTTCTTC.

This clonotype appeared many times. The gene calls are TRBV4-3 and TRBJ2-1; D not resolved. The ends were cut back, 1 base at V and 4 bases at J, with 2 bases in the middle. Per germline, CDR1 LGHNA and CDR2 YSLEER. This CDR3 spans 12 amino acids. The CDR3 reads CASSQGYNEQFF. DNA for the CDR3: TGCGCCAGCAGCCAAGGTTACAATGAGCAGTTCTTC.

V is TRBV12-3 or TRBV12-4 and J is TRBJ1-3, with TRBD1 identical over 9 bases. The CDR3 has 15 residues. V lost 5 bases, J lost 4 bases, and 6 bases stayed unmatched. The CDR3 loop is CASSALGTGGNTIYF. The CDR3 nucleotides read TGTGCCAGCAGTGCCCTAGGGACAGGGGGAAACACCATATATTTT.

This clonotype occurred many times. V and J are TRBV20-1 and TRBJ2-7; no clear D gene. The V gene's germline CDR1 is DFQATT and CDR2 SNEGSKA (reference sequence). Trimming shortened V by 6 bases and J by 7 bases, and 13 bases separated the two germline ends. The length of the CDR3 is 11 residues. The chain's CDR3 is CSAEIGQEQYF. As DNA, the CDR3 is TGCAGTGCCGAGATTGGGCAAGAGCAGTACTTC.

This clonotype was seen a handful of times. The chain recombines TRBV7-9 with TRBJ2-3, with no clear D. Germline loops: CDR1 SEHNR, CDR2 FQNEAQ (reference sequence). The V gene lost 3 bases and the J gene lost 7 bases, with 8 bases spanning the gap. This CDR3 has 12 amino acids. CDR3 bases: TGTGCCAGCAGCTTGACTGATTATACGCAGTATTTT. This sequence encodes CASSLTDYTQYF.